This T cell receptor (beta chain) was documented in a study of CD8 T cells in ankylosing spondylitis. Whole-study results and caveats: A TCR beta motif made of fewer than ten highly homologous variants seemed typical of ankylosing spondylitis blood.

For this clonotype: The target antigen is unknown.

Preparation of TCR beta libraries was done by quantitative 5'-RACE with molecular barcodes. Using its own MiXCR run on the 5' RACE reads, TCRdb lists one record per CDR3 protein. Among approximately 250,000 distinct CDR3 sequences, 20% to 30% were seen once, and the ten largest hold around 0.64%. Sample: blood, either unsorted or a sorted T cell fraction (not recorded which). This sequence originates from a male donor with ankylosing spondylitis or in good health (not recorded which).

The CDR3 region has the DNA TGTGCCACCAGTGCTTCGGACATCACAGATACGCAGTATTTT. Encoded protein: CATSASDITDTQYF. The V gene is TRBV24-1, the J gene TRBJ2-3, with TRBD1 as a possible D gene (5 bases). Trimming took off 5 bases at V and 2 bases at J, with 10 bases between the two ends. The CDR3 is 14 amino acids. CDR1 and CDR2 (germline): KGHDR, SFDVKD.